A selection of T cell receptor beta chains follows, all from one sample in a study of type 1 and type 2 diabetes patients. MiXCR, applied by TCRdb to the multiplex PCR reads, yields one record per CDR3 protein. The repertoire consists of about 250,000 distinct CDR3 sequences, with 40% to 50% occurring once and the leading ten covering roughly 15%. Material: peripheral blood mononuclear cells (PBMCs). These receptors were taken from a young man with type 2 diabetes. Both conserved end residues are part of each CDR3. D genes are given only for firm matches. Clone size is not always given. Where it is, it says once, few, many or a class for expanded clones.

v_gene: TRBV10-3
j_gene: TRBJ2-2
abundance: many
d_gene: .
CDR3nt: TGTGCCATCAGTGACGGGGGTCTAGGGGAGCTGTTTTTT
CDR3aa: CAISDGGLGELFF

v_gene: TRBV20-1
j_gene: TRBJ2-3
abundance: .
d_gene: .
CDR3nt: TGCAGTGCTAGCGGAGGGGGGGCTAATACGCAGTATTTT
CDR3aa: CSASGGGANTQYF

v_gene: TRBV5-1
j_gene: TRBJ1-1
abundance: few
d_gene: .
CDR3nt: TGCGCCAGCAGCCTCGCAGGTGAAGCTTTCTTT
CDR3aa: CASSLAGEAFF

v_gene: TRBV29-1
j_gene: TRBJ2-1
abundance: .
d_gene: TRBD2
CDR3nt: TGCAGCGCAGTGAGCGGGAGCACTTACAATGAGCAGTTCTTC
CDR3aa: CSAVSGSTYNEQFF

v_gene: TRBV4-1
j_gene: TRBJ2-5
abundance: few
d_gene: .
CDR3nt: TGCGCCAGCAGCCAAGATGGGTGGGAGACCCAGTACTTC
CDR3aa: CASSQDGWETQYF

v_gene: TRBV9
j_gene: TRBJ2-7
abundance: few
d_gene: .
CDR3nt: TGTGCCAGCAGCGTAGTAGGGGGGGACGAGCAGTACTTC
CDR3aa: CASSVVGGDEQYF

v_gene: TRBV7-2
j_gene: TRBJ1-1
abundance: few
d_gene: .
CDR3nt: TGTGCCAGCAGCTTAGTCGGGGGGAACACTGAAGCTTTCTTT
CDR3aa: CASSLVGGNTEAFF

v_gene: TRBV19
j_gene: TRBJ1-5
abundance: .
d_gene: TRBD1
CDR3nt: TGTGCCAGCTCCGACAGGGAAAGCAATCAGCCCCAGCATTTT
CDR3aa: CASSDRESNQPQHF

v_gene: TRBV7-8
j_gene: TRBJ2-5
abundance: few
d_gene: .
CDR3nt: TGTGCCAGCATCCCCCTAGGTGAACAAGAGACCCAGTACTTC
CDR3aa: CASIPLGEQETQYF

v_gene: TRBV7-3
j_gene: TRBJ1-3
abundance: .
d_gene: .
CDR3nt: TGTGCCAGCAGCTTAGGGAACGCGGTGGGAAACACCATATATTTT
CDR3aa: CASSLGNAVGNTIYF

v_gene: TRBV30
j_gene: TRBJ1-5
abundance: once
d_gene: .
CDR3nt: TGTGCCTGGAGCCGGGGTCAGGATCAGCCCCAGCATTTT
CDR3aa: CAWSRGQDQPQHF

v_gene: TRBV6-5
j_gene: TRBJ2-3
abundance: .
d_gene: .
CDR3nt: TGTGCCAGCAGCCCCCACCTTGTAGTTGGGTTCGCAGATACGCAGTATTTT
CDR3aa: CASSPHLVVGFADTQYF

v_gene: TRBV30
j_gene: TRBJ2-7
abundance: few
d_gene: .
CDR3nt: TGTGCCTCGAGGGACCATTCGATACGCTACGAGCAGTACTTC
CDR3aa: CASRDHSIRYEQYF

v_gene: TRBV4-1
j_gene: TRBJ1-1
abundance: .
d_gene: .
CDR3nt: TGCGCCAGCAGCCAAGCAAACGGTGACCAAGCTGAAGCTTTCTTT
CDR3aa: CASSQANGDQAEAFF

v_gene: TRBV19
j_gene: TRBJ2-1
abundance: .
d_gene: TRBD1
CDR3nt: TGTGCCAGTAGTACCCGGGACAGGAACAATGAGCAGTTCTTC
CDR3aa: CASSTRDRNNEQFF

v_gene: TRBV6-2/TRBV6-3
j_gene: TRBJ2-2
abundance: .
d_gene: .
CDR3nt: TGTGCCAGCAGTTACGGGGGCGGCGGGGAGCTGTTTTTT
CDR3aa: CASSYGGGGELFF

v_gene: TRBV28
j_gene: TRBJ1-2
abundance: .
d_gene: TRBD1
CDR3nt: TGTGCCAGCAAAGACAGGGTAAACTATGGCTACACCTTC
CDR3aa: CASKDRVNYGYTF

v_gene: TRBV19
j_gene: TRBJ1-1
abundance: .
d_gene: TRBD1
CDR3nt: TGTGCCAGTAGTACAACCTTCAGGGGGCCCGAAGCTTTCTTT
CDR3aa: CASSTTFRGPEAFF

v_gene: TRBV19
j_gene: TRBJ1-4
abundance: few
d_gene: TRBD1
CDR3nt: TGTGCCAGTAGTCCCCGGACAGGGACCGAAAAACTGTTTTTT
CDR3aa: CASSPRTGTEKLFF

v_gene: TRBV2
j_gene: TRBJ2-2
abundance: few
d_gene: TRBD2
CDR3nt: TGTGCCAGCGGTGATGAGCGGGGGCAGAACACCGGGGAGCTGTTTTTT
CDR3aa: CASGDERGQNTGELFF

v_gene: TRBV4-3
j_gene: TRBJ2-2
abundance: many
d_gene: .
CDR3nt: TGCGCCAGCAGCCAAGACTCGGGCGGCCATACCGGGGAGCTGTTTTTT
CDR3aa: CASSQDSGGHTGELFF

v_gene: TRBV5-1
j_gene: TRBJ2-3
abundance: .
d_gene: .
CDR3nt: TGCGCCAGCGCCGAACCGGGACAATGGGCAGATACGCAGTATTTT
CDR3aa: CASAEPGQWADTQYF

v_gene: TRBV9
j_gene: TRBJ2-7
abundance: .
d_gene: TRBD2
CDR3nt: TGTGCCAGCAGCCCTAGCGGGGCGGGCGCCTACGAGCAGTACTTC
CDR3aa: CASSPSGAGAYEQYF

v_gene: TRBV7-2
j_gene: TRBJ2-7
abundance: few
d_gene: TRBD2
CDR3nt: TGTGCCAGCAGCTGGGGGACTAGCGGGAGGACTACACCCTACGAGCAGTACTTC
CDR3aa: CASSWGTSGRTTPYEQYF

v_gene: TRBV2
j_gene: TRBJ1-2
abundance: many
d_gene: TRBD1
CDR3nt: TGTGCCAGCACGGGACAGGGAGTGGATGGCTACACCTTC
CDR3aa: CASTGQGVDGYTF

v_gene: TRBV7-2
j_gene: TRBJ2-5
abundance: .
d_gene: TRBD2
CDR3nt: TGTGCCAGCAGCTTAACTAGCGGGGGGGCAGGTGGAGAGACCCAGTACTTC
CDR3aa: CASSLTSGGAGGETQYF

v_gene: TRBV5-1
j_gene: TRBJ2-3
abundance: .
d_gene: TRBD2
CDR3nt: TGCGCCAGCAGCCCCGGGTTGGGACTAGCGGGCCTGGACACGCAGTATTTT
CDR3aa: CASSPGLGLAGLDTQYF

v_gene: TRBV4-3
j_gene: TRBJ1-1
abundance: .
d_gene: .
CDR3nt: TGCGCCAGCAGCCAAGAGTGGCGGACGGTGAACACTGAAGCTTTCTTT
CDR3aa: CASSQEWRTVNTEAFF

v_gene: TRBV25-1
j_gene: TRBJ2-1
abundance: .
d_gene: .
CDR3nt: TGTGCCAGCAGCTCCACGCAGGGGCACAATGAGCAGTTCTTC
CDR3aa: CASSSTQGHNEQFF

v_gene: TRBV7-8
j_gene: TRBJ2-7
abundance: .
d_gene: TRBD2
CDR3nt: TGTGCCAGCAGTCAGGCGGGACTAGCGGGAGACATTTACGAGCAGTACTTC
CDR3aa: CASSQAGLAGDIYEQYF

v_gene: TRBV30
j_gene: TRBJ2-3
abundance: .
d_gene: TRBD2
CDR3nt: TGTGCCTGGAGGGTAGTGCGGGAGGGTGGAGATACGCAGTATTTT
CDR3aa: CAWRVVREGGDTQYF

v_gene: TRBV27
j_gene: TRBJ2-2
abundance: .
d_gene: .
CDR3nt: TGTGCCATCAGTGGGCCGTCCGGGGAGCTGTTTTTT
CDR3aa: CAISGPSGELFF

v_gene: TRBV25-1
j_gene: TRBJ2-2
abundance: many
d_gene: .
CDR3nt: TGTGCCAGCAGGGAAACAGGGAACACCGGGGAGCTGTTTTTT
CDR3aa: CASRETGNTGELFF

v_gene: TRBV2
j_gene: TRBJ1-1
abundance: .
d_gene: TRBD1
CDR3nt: TGTGCCAGCAGCCAGCAAAGGGGGCTCATAAAGGGCGACACTGAAGCTTTCTTT
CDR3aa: CASSQQRGLIKGDTEAFF